These 14 T cell receptor beta chains were sequenced from one sample in a study of CD8+CD57+ T cells in acquired aplastic anemia. For sequencing, patients were chosen who had shown expansion of CD8+CD57+ cells by flow cytometry. The template for TCR beta VDJ and CDR3 sequence profiling was genomic DNA. TCRdb re-derived calls from the reads in MiXCR, one entry per CDR3 protein. This table holds about 220,000 distinct CDR3 sequences, approximately 45% found once. Sample: sorted CD4+, CD8+, or CD8+CD57+ T cells (not recorded which) from PBMCs. These receptors were collected from a human donor with aplastic anemia.

As regards this clonotype: It is unclear where the CDR3 begins or ends on the DNA, so no DNA is shown, and the CDR3 is as TCRdb lists it. The chain combines TRBV10-1 with TRBJ1-2; the tabulated D call, TRBD1, remains unverified against the DNA. Both ends counted, the CDR3 spans 19 residues. Germline CDR1 reads WNHNN; CDR2 reads SYGVQD (reference sequence). The CDR3 region is CASSDSTETQYFGPGGYTF.

Comments on this clonotype: A much more abundant neighbour one base away suggests this may be a read error. V and J are TRBV5-6 and TRBJ2-7; possibly TRBD1 or TRBD2 for D (5 bases each). CDR1 and CDR2 from the germline V gene are SGHDT and YYEEEE. The CDR3 spans 15 residues. V shed 2 bases and J shed 0 bases, with 12 bases lying between them. DNA for the CDR3: TGTGCCAGCAGCTTTTCTGGGACGCCCTCCTACGAGCAGTACTTC. Protein product: CASSFSGTPSYEQYF.

This clonotype was picked up many times. CDR3 coding DNA: TGTGCCAGCAGCTTAGACAGGGCCCAAGAGACCCAGTACTTC. This sequence encodes CASSLDRAQETQYF. The chain couples TRBV7-9 to TRBJ2-5; possibly TRBD1 for D (6 bases). The CDR3 contains 14 residues. The ends were cut back, 1 base at V and 1 base at J, with 7 bases in the middle. Germline CDR1 SEHNR, CDR2 FQNEAQ (reference sequence).

A remark on this clonotype: The junction shows a germline mismatch at one end, possibly a read error. This chain links TRBV7-9 with TRBJ1-1; tentatively, D is TRBD1 (6 bases). Germline CDR1 and CDR2: SEHNR and FQNEAQ (reference sequence). The CDR3 loop spans 14 amino acids. CDR3 protein: CASRLDRGNTEAFW. CDR3 nucleotide sequence: TGTGCCAGCAGACTAGATAGGGGGAACACTGAAGCTTTCTGG.

This clonotype was counted at least ten times. The rearrangement uses TRBV30 and TRBJ1-5; D possibly corresponds to TRBD1 (5 bases). V shed 0 bases and J shed 7 bases, with 10 bases lying between them. Looked up from germline, CDR1 is GTSNPN and CDR2 is SVGIG (reference sequence). The CDR3 extends over 13 amino acids. The CDR3 region is CAWSVQADQPQHF. CDR3 coding DNA: TGTGCCTGGAGTGTACAGGCCGACCAGCCCCAGCATTTT.

About this clonotype: With a much larger clone just one base away, this may be a read error. The V call is TRBV5-1, the J call TRBJ2-5; 12 bases fit TRBD1. The CDR3 is 17 residues long. Germline V lookup: CDR1 SGHRS, CDR2 YFSETQ. With 7 bases clipped from V and 0 bases from J, the junction kept 10 bases outside the gene matches. The CDR3 spells CASGQGQGALYQETQYF. In DNA, the CDR3 is TGCGCCAGCGGCCAGGGACAGGGGGCCCTATACCAAGAGACCCAGTACTTC.

The chain recombines TRBV15 with TRBJ2-7; perhaps TRBD2 as D (6 bases). Trimming took 0 bases from V and 3 from J, leaving 6 bases between them. CDR3 length: 13 amino acids. Per germline, CDR1 LNHNV and CDR2 YYDKDF (reference sequence). The CDR3, as DNA: TGTGCCACCAGCAGAGATAGCGGCTACGAGCAGTACTTC. It is translated as CATSRDSGYEQYF.

The chain employs TRBV20-1 and TRBJ2-1; D may be TRBD2 (6 bases). In germline, CDR1 is DFQATT, CDR2 SNEGSKA (reference sequence). CDR3 length: 16 residues. Between the trimmed V and J ends, which lost 3 bases and 1 base, there was a span of 16 bases. CDR3 residues: CSARLGLSPSYNEQFF. CDR3 DNA: TGCAGTGCTAGGCTCGGACTATCCCCATCCTACAATGAGCAGTTCTTC.

This clonotype was counted a few times. This chain uses TRBV7-9 with TRBJ1-3; D ambiguous. The CDR3 is 12 amino acids. V lost 6 bases and J 4 bases, leaving 7 bases between the germline ends. Per the germline V gene, CDR1 is SEHNR and CDR2 is FQNEAQ (reference sequence). The DNA for the CDR3 is TGTGCCAGCAGGCTCCCGGGAAACACCATATATTTT. Protein: CASRLPGNTIYF.

The chain uses TRBV19 and TRBJ2-2; 8 bases fit TRBD1. V shed 5 bases and J 1 base; nucleotides not matched to a gene: 6. Germline-derived CDR1 and CDR2 are LNHDA and SQIVND (reference sequence). This CDR3 is 16 amino acids long. The CDR3 region is CASSLIGQGNTGELFF. The CDR3 coding sequence is TGTGCCAGTAGTCTTATCGGACAGGGGAACACCGGGGAGCTGTTTTTT.

The chain employs TRBV2 and TRBJ1-1; D may be TRBD1 (5 bases). Trimming cost V 7 bases and J 1 base, with 16 bases left between them. The CDR3 consists of 15 residues. CDR1 SNHLY and CDR2 FYNNEI come from the germline V gene. CDR3 DNA: TGTGCCAGCATGCTAGCGGGACGGGAGAACACTGAAGCTTTCTTT. Translated: CASMLAGRENTEAFF.

The chain joins TRBV10-3 to TRBJ2-7; D is uncertain. Germline values: CDR1 ENHRY, CDR2 SYGVKD. This CDR3 spans 16 amino acids. Trimming left V 0 bases short and J 1 base short, with 13 bases between. The CDR3 protein is CAISESRLSGSYEQYF. CDR3 sequence (DNA): TGTGCCATCAGTGAGTCGCGGCTATCGGGTTCCTACGAGCAGTACTTC.

As regards this clonotype: A read error is possible here, since a much larger clone lies one base away. The V gene is TRBV7-6, the J gene TRBJ2-2; 12 bases agree with TRBD2. Germline CDR1 reads SGHVS; CDR2 reads FNYEAQ. This CDR3 contains 17 residues. CDR3 nucleotides: TGTGCCAGCAGCTTAGGAACTAGCGGGAGGATTAGGGAGGAGCTGTCTTTT. Its protein is CASSLGTSGRIREELSF.

This clonotype has a handful of counts. J is TRBJ2-1 and V is TRBV30, with 7 bases identical to TRBD1. Trimming at V came to 1 base and at J to 0 bases, leaving 3 bases not matched to a gene. The CDR3 extends over 15 amino acids. Germline CDR1 is GTSNPN and CDR2 is SVGIG (reference sequence). DNA for the CDR3: TGTGCCTGGAGTGGGGACAGCCGCTCCTACAATGAGCAGTTCTTC. Translated, it gives CAWSGDSRSYNEQFF.